This T cell receptor beta chain was profiled in a study of human T cells and chemical hapten exposure. The wider study: Patch testing was performed with 0.01% DPC on the upper back, with reading at 6 days. Study-wide results and limits: Higher patch test scores went with higher counts of PT1 expanded TCRs.

Time point: pre-sensitization, week 0. Noted treatment: therapeutic diphenylcyclopropenone sensitization with weekly scalp DPC. The starting material, unfractionated whole blood, was used for total RNA extraction. MiXCR was run by TCRdb on the RACE reads, yielding one entry per CDR3 protein. The data show about 120,000 distinct CDR3 sequences, with around an eighth seen just once and 2.8% held by the top ten. A word on this clonotype: Its antigen is not identified.

The CDR3 totals 15 residues. Germline CDR1 reads DFQATT; CDR2 reads SNEGSKA (reference sequence). V lost 1 base, J lost 7 bases, and 7 bases stayed unmatched. The rearrangement links TRBV20-1 to TRBJ1-5; 10 bases align to TRBD1. The sequenced sample was whole blood, obtained in connection with sensitization to the hapten diphenylcyclopropenone (DPC). The TCR comes from a young woman with alopecia areata. Some clones in this sample may be carry-over from other donors' samples. The CDR3 region is CSARGRQGAGQPQHF. The CDR3 region has the DNA TGCAGTGCTAGAGGAAGACAGGGGGCAGGACAGCCCCAGCATTTT.